The present T cell receptor (beta chain) was sequenced within a study of somatic mutations in cytotoxic T cells in rheumatoid arthritis. How the authors handled the data: Published virus-specific TCRB sequences found rare matches among patient CD8+ clones larger than 1%. The repertoire was sequenced with immunoSEQ multiplex PCR; TCRdb's copy has only in-frame clones and lacks some. That table gives V, J and clone size, and the DNA gave D and trimming. The sample includes 13,000 to 15,000 clones, more than 75% of them seen just once. This clone was seen a handful of times. Germline CDR1 MNHEY, CDR2 SMNVEV (reference sequence). The CDR3 sequence is 14 residues long. Trimming pared 6 bases from V and 1 base from J, leaving 10 bases between.

This TCR came from an adult with rheumatoid arthritis. This chain joins TRBV27 and TRBJ2-4, with a possible D match to TRBD2 (5 bases). Sequenced input: CD8+ T cells sorted from blood. CDR3 in DNA: TGTGCCAGCAGGAGGTCGGGGGCCAAAAACATTCAGTACTTC. Amino acid sequence: CASRRSGAKNIQYF.